This T cell receptor (beta chain) comes out of a study of T-cell memory formation after mild COVID-19. Findings of the study overall: Cross-reactive memory apparently joined, as some responding clones appeared in pre-infection memory. Among contracting clones, CD4+ were mainly CM/EM and CD8+ enriched in EMRA.

Employing constant-segment primers, 5'RACE generated TCR alpha and TCR beta cDNA libraries bearing sample barcodes and UMIs. MiXCR was run by TCRdb on the 5' RACE reads, yielding one entry per CDR3 protein. The table shows hundreds of thousands of distinct CDR3 sequences, with 20% occurring only once. This CDR3 has 14 residues. Germline V lookup: CDR1 SGHVS, CDR2 FNYEAQ. V was cut by 4 bases and J by 15 bases, with 22 bases left in between. About this clonotype: Its specificity is unknown.

The chain joins TRBV7-6 to TRBJ2-1; no clear D. The sample consisted of PBMCs or a T cell subset sorted from them (not recorded which). This clonotype was obtained from an adult woman who had mild COVID-19 (a few samples of this study predate the infection). Cell type and time point are not known. DNA for the CDR3: TGTGCCAGCAGCTCCGCGAGCGACAAAATCAGGCCGTTCTTC. Protein sequence: CASSSASDKIRPFF.